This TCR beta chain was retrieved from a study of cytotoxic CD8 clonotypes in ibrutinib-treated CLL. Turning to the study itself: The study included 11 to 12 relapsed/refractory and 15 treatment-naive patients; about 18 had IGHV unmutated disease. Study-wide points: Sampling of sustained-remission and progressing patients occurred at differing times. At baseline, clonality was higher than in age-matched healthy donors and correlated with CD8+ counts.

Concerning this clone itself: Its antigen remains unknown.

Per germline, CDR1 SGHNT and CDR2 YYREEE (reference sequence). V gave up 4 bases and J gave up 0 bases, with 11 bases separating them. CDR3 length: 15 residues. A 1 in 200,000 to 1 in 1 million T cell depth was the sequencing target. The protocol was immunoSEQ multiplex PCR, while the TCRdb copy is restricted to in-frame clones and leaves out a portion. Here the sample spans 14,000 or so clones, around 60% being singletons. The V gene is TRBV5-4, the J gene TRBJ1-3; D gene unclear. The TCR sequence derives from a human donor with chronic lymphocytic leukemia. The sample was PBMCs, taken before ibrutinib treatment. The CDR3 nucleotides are TGTGCCAGCAGCCTGACGGGAGGCTCTGGAAACACCATATATTTT. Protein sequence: CASSLTGGSGNTIYF.